This T cell receptor (beta chain) stems from a study of OX40 agonist ivuxolimab in advanced cancers. Overall study: Patients with hepatocellular carcinoma, melanoma, renal cell or head and neck cancer made up the dose-escalation patients.

CDR3 length: 16 residues. CDR1 and CDR2 from the germline V gene are SGHDN and FVKESK. V lost 1 base, J lost 2 bases, and 6 bases stayed unmatched. TCRdb keeps only in-frame clones here, not all; method: immunoSEQ multiplex PCR. This repertoire shows some 25,000 clones, approximately 89% found once; its top ten account for approximately 35%. The sequencing here drew on CD4+ or CD8+ T cells sorted from blood, taken in a trial of the OX40 agonist ivuxolimab. The clonotype comes from an adult with an advanced solid tumor such as melanoma, head and neck, liver or kidney cancer. This chain links TRBV14 with TRBJ2-7; 9 bases are shared with TRBD1. CDR3 loop: CASSQGGQGSTYEQYF. The DNA of the CDR3 is TGTGCCAGCAGCCAAGGTGGACAGGGGAGTACCTACGAGCAGTACTTC.